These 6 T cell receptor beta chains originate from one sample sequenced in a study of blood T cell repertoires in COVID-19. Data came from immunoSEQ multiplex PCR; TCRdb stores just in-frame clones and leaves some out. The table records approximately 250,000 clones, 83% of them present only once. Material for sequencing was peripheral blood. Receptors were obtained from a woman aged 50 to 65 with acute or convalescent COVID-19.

The CDR3 sequence: CASSLNRGQGASPQHF. The CDR3 nucleotides read TGTGCCAGCAGTTTGAACCGGGGACAGGGAGCGTCACCCCAGCATTTT. This sequence joins TRBV2 and TRBJ1-5; 9 bases match TRBD1. The germline V gene encodes CDR1 SNHLY and CDR2 FYNNEI. V shed 5 bases and J 10 bases; nucleotides not matched to a gene: 15. This CDR3 has 16 amino acids.

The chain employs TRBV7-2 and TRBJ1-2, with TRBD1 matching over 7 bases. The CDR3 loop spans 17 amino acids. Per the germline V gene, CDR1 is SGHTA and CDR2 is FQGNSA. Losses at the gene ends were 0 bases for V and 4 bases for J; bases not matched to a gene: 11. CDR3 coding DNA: TGTGCCAGCAGCTTAGCAACCGACAGGGTAGGCCGCTATGGCTACACCTTC. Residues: CASSLATDRVGRYGYTF.

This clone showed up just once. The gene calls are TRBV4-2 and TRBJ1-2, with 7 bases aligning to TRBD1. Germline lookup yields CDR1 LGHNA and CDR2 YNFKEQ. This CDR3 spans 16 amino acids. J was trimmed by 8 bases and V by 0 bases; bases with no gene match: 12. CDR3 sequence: CASSQDLKKGAGGYTF. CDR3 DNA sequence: TGTGCCAGCAGCCAAGATCTCAAAAAGGGGGCGGGCGGCTACACCTTC.

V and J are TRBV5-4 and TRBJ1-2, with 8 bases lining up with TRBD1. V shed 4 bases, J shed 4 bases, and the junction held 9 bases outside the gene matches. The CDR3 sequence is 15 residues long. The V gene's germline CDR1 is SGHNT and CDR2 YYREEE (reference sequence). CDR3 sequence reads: CASSAVQGAGYGYTF. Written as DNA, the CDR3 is TGTGCCAGCAGCGCGGTCCAGGGGGCTGGCTATGGCTACACCTTC.

Written as DNA, the CDR3 is TGTGCCATCAGTGAGGGACTAGCGGGTGATACAGATACGCAGTATTTT. Translating gives CAISEGLAGDTDTQYF. The chain joins TRBV10-3 to TRBJ2-3; 11 nucleotides align to TRBD2. The J segment lost 3 bases and the V segment lost 2 bases, leaving 4 bases of the junction unmatched. The CDR3 spans 16 residues. Germline CDR1 reads ENHRY; CDR2 reads SYGVKD.

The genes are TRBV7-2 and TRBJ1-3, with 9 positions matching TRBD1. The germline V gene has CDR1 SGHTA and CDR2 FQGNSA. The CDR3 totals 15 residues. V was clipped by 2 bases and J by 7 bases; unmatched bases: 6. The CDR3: CASSLRQGGGNTIYF. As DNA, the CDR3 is TGTGCCAGCAGCTTAAGACAGGGGGGTGGTAACACCATATATTTT.